The entry below gives a single T cell receptor (beta chain) sequence along with its context. Use of 60 Vbeta and 13 Jbeta primers characterized the PCR. TCRdb's table, derived via immunoSEQ multiplex PCR, lists solely in-frame clones and lacks some. This table holds fewer than 130,000 clones, approximately 70% found once. The sample belongs to a study of cytomegalovirus exposure and HLA in healthy donors. The source of this sequence is a man aged 40-55 years in good health and CMV-seropositive. Input material: PBMCs.

The chain's CDR3 is CASSRDRADQPQHF. Here the CDR3 DNA reads TGTGCCAGCAGCAGGGACAGGGCTGATCAGCCCCAGCATTTT. The gene calls are TRBV5-4 and TRBJ1-5, with 9 bases aligning to TRBD1. Germline lookup yields CDR1 SGHNT and CDR2 YYREEE (reference sequence). The ends lost 4 bases at V and 5 bases at J; junction bases unmatched: 4. The length of the CDR3 is 14 residues.